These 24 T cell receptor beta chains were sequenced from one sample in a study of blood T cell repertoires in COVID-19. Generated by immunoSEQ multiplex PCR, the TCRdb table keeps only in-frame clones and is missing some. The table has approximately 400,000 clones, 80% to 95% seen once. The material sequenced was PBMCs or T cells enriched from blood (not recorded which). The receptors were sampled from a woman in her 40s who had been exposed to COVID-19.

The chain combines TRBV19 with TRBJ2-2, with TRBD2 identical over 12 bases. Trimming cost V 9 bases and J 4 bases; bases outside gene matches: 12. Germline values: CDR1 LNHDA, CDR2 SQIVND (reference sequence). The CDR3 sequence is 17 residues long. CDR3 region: CARSSGRAGAPTGELFF. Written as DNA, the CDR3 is TGTGCCAGGTCTAGCGGGAGGGCCGGAGCCCCCACCGGGGAGCTGTTTTTT.

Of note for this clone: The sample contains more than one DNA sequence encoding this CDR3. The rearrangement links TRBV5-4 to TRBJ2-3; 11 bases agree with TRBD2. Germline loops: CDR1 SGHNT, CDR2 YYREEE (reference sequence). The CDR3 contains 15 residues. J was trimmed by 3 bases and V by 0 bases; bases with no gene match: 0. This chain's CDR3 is CASSLGLAGTDTQYF. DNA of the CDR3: TGTGCCAGCAGCTTGGGACTAGCGGGAACAGATACGCAGTATTTT. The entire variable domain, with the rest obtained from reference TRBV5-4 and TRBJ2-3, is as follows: ETGVTQSPTHLIKTRGQQVTLRCSSQSGHNTVSWYQQALGQGPQFIFQYYREEENGRGNFPPRFSGLQFPNYSSELNVNALELDDSALYLCASSLGLAGTDTQYFGPGTRLTVL.

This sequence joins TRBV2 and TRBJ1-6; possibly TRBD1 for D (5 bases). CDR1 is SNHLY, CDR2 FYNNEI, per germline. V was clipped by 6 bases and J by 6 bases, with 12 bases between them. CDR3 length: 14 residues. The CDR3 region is CASRAGLGNSPLHF. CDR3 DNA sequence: TGTGCCAGCAGGGCAGGGTTAGGTAATTCACCCCTCCACTTT.

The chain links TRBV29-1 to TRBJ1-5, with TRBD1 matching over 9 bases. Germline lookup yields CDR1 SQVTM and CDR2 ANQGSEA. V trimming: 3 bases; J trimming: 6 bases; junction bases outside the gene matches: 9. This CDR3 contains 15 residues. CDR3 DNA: TGCAGCGTTGAGATAGGGACAGGGAGAGGTCAGCCCCAGCATTTT. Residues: CSVEIGTGRGQPQHF. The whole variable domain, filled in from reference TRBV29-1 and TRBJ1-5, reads SAVISQKPSRDICQRGTSLTIQCQVDSQVTMMFWYRQQPGQSLTLIATANQGSEATYESGFVIDKFPISRPNLTFSTLTVSNMSPEDSSIYLCSVEIGTGRGQPQHFGDGTRLSIL.

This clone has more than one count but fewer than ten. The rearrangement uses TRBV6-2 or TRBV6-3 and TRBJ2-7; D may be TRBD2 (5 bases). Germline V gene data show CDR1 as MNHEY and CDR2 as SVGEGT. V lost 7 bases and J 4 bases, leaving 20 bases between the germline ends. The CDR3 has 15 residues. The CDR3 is CASNPSGLFKYEQYF. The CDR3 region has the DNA TGTGCCAGCAACCCCTCAGGACTTTTTAAATACGAGCAGTACTTC.

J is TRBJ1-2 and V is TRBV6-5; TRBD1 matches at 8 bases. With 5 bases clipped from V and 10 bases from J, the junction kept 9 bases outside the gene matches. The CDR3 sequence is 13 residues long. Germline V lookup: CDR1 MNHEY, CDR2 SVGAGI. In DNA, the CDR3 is TGTGCCAGCAGTCACGACAGGGGTAGTTACTACACCTTC. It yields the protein CASSHDRGSYYTF.

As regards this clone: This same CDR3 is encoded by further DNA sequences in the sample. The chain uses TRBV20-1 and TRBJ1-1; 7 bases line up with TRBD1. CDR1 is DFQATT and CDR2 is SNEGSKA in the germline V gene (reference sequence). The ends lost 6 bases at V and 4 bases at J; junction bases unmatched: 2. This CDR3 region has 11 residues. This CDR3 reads CSARQGTEAFF. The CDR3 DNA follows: TGCAGTGCGCGACAGGGCACTGAAGCTTTCTTT.

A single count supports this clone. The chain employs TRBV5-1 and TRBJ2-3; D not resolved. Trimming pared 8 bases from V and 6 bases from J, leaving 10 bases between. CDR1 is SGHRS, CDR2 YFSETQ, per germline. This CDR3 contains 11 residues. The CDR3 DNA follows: TGCGCCAGTACTGATTTTGATACGCAGTATTTT. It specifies CASTDFDTQYF. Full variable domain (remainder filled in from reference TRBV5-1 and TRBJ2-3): KAGVTQTPRYLIKTRGQQVTLSCSPISGHRSVSWYQQTPGQGLQFLFEYFSETQRNKGNFPGRFSGRQFSNSRSEMNVSTLELGDSALYLCASTDFDTQYFGPGTRLTVL.

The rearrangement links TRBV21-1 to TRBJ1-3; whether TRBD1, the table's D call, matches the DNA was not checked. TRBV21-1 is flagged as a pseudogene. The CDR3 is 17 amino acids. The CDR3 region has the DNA TGTGCCAGCAGCAAAGTAAGAGCAGGGGGGCCAGTAAACACCATATATTTT. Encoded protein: CASSKVRAGGPVNTIYF.

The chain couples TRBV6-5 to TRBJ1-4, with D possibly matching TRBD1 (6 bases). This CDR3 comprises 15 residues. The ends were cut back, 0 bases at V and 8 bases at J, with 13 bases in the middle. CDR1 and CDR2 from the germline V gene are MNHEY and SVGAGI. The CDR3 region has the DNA TGTGCCAGCAGTTACTCGAGCAGGGGAAGGGAAAAACTGTTTTTT. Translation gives CASSYSSRGREKLFF.

The CDR3 here is CASSRREGLSTDTQYF. The CDR3, as DNA: TGTGCCAGCTCCCGGAGGGAGGGCCTTTCCACAGATACGCAGTATTTT. The V and J genes are TRBV9 and TRBJ2-3, with 7 bases fitting TRBD2. Germline V gene sequence: CDR1 SGDLS, CDR2 YYNGEE. The CDR3 runs to 16 residues. J was trimmed by 2 bases and V by 7 bases; bases with no gene match: 13. Variable domain in full (rest from reference TRBV9 and TRBJ2-3): DSGVTQTPKHLITATGQRVTLRCSPRSGDLSVYWYQQSLDQGLQFLIQYYNGEERAKGNILERFSAQQFPDLHSELNLSSLELGDSALYFCASSRREGLSTDTQYFGPGTRLTVL.

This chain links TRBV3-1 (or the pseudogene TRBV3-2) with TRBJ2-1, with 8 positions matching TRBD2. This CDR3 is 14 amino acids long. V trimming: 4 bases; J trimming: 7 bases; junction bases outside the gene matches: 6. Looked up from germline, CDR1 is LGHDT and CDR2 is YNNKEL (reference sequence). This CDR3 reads CASSPPQRGNEQFF. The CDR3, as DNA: TGTGCCAGCAGCCCCCCCCAGCGGGGGAATGAGCAGTTCTTC.

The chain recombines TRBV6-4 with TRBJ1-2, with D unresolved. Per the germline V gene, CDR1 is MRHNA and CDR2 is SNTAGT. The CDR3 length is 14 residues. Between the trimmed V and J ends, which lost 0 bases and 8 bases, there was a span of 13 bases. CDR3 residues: CASSDSYGVGGYTF. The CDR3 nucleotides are TGTGCCAGCAGTGACTCTTACGGGGTGGGAGGCTACACCTTC.

The CDR3 loop is CAISEGGQLGAFF. The CDR3 DNA sequence: TGTGCCATCAGTGAGGGGGGACAGCTGGGAGCTTTCTTT. This rearrangement joins TRBV10-3 to TRBJ1-1; 7 bases fit TRBD1. CDR1 is ENHRY and CDR2 is SYGVKD in the germline V gene. V lost 2 bases, J lost 10 bases, and 7 bases stayed unmatched. The CDR3 is 13 amino acids.

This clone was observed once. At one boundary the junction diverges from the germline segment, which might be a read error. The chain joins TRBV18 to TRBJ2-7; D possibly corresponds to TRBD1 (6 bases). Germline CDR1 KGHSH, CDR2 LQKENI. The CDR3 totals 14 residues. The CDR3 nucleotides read TGTGCCAGCTCACCACGACAGGACTCCCACGAGCAGTACTTC. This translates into CASSPRQDSHEQYF.

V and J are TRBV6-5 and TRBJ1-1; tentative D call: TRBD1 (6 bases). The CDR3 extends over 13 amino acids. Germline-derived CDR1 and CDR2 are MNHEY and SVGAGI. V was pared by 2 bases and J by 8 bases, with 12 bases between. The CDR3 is CASSYEQGREAFF. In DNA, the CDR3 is TGTGCCAGCAGTTACGAGCAGGGGAGAGAAGCTTTCTTT.

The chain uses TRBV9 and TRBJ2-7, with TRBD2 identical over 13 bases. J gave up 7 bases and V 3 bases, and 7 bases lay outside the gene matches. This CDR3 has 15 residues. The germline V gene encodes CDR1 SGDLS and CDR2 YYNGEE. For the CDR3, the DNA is TGTGCCAGCAGCGCCGGACTAGCGGGAGTTCGGGAGCAGTACTTC. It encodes CASSAGLAGVREQYF.

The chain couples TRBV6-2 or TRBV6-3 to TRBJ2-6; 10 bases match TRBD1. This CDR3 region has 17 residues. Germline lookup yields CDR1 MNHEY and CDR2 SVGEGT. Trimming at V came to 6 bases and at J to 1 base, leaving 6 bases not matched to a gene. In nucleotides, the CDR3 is TGTGCCAGCAGCTCCGGGACAGGGGCTTCTGGGGCCAACGTCCTGACTTTC. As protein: CASSSGTGASGANVLTF.

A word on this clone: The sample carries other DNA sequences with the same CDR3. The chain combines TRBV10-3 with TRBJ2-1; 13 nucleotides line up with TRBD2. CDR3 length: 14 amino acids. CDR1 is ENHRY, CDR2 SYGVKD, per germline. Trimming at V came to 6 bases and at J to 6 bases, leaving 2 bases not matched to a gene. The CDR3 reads CAIRGLAGSNEQFF. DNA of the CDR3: TGTGCCATCAGGGGACTAGCGGGGAGCAATGAGCAGTTCTTC.

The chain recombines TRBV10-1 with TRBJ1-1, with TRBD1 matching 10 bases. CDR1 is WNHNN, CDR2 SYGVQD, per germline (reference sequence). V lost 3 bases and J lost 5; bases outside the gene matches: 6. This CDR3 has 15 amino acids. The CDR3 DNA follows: TGCGCCAGCAGTGATCCGGGACAGGGGTTAACTGAAGCTTTCTTT. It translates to CASSDPGQGLTEAFF.

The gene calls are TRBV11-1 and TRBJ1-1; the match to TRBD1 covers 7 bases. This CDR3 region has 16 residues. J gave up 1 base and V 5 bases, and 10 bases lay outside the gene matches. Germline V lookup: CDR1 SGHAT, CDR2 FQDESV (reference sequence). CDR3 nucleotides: TGTGCCAGCAGCAGGGGGCCGGGGGGGCAGAACACTGAAGCTTTCTTT. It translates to CASSRGPGGQNTEAFF.

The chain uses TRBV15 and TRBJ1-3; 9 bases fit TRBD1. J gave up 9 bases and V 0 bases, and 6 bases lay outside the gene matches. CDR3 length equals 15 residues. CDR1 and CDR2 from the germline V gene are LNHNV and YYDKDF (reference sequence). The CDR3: CATSRDRDRVGTIYF. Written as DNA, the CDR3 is TGTGCCACCAGCAGAGATAGGGACAGGGTGGGCACCATATATTTT.

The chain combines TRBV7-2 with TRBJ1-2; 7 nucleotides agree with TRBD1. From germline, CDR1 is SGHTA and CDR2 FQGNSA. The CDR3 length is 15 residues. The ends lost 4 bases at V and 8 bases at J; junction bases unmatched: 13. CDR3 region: CASSYATGLGIGYTF. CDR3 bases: TGTGCCAGCAGCTACGCGACAGGGCTCGGGATAGGCTACACCTTC. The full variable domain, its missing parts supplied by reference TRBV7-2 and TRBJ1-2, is GAGVSQSPSNKVTEKGKDVELRCDPISGHTALYWYRQSLGQGLEFLIYFQGNSAPDKSGLPSDRFSAERTGGSVSTLTIQRTQQEDSAVYLCASSYATGLGIGYTFGSGTRLTVV.

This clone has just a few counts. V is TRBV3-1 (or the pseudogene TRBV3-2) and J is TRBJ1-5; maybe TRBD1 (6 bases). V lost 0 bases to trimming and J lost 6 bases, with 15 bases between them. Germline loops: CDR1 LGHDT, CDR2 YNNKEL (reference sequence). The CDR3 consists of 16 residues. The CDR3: CASSQEARGKIQPQHF. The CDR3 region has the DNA TGTGCCAGCAGCCAAGAAGCCAGGGGAAAGATTCAGCCCCAGCATTTT.